Included here is one T cell receptor (beta chain) sequence, with context. In the source study's methods: The authors estimated nucleated cell counts from reference gene primer amplification. The method was immunoSEQ multiplex PCR; TCRdb's version includes in-frame clones alone and lacks a portion of them. V and J calls plus clone size are reproduced from that table; the DNA served to infer D and trimming. The sample consists of 200,000 to 250,000 clones, roughly 84% of them appearing once. These data are taken from a study of blood T cell repertoires in COVID-19. Turning to the study itself: The samples span acute and convalescent COVID-19 from the United States, Italy and Spain.

V lost 6 bases, J lost 2 bases, and 4 bases stayed unmatched. The CDR3 spans 14 residues. Germline CDR1 is MDHEN and CDR2 is SYDVKM. The V and J genes are TRBV28 and TRBJ2-3, with 8 bases aligning to TRBD2. What was sequenced was peripheral blood. The TCR sequence derives from a woman aged 55-69 years with acute or convalescent COVID-19. In DNA form, the CDR3 reads TGTGCCAGCAGCCTTAGCGGGGTCACAGATACGCAGTATTTT. The encoded protein is CASSLSGVTDTQYF.